This T cell receptor beta chain comes out of a study of Ad26.COV2.S vaccination and SARS-CoV-2 variants. Findings and limits, study-wide: The breadth of spike-specific CD8+ and CD4+ T cell responses after vaccination was reportedly substantial.

The germline V gene encodes CDR1 SGHRS and CDR2 YFSETQ. V gave up 0 bases and J gave up 3 bases; unmatched junction bases: 5. The CDR3 length is 16 residues. Regarding this clone: Its antigen is undetermined.

Treatment defined: roughly 18 received Ad26.COV2.S at low or high dose, single or two shots; five or six received placebo; per-sample allocation not given. Day 63 following the first vaccine or placebo injection was when the samples were taken. Clones were read by immunoSEQ multiplex PCR, and TCRdb kept only the in-frame ones, dropping some. The repertoire consists of around 450,000 clones, with 75% to 95% occurring once and the leading ten covering 12%. This specimen was peripheral blood, taken in a trial of Ad26.COV2.S vaccine versus placebo. V gene TRBV5-1 combines with J gene TRBJ2-1; 8 positions agree with TRBD2. The receptor comes from a person between 18 and 65 years old who received the Ad26.COV2.S COVID-19 vaccine or a placebo. CDR3 amino acids: CASSLDAAGDYNEQFF. The CDR3 bases are TGCGCCAGCAGCTTGGACGCAGCGGGAGACTACAATGAGCAGTTCTTC.